The 24 T cell receptor beta chains listed next were all sequenced from one sample in a study of T-cell memory formation after mild COVID-19 (dated by TCRdb to about 2021). Library creation used 5' RACE. The data were produced on an Illumina NovaSeq 6000. TCRdb's own reprocessing of the public reads used fastp at Q25 and MiXCR and kept productive beta chains. Rows merge per CDR3 protein into single entries with the most common DNA and genes. The sample profile shows under 600,000 distinct CDR3 sequences; about 20% of them were found once. The ten largest clones represent about 8.2% of the sample. Material for sequencing was PBMCs or a T cell subset sorted from them (not recorded which). These receptors all come from an adult woman who had mild COVID-19 (a few samples of this study predate the infection). The sample titles of this study are shuffled in the database, so cell type and time point are left out; the donor was told from shared clones.

The rearrangement links TRBV18 to TRBJ2-1, with 7 bases identical to TRBD1. Germline CDR1 and CDR2: KGHSH and LQKENI. V shed 2 bases, J shed 0 bases, and the junction held 4 bases outside the gene matches. The CDR3 length is 16 residues. This chain's CDR3 is CASSPGAGGSYNEQFF. The CDR3, as DNA: TGTGCCAGCTCACCAGGGGCAGGGGGCTCCTACAATGAGCAGTTCTTC. Full variable domain (rest looked up from reference TRBV18 and TRBJ2-1): NAGVMQNPRHLVRRRGQEARLRCSPMKGHSHVYWYRQLPEEGLKFMVYLQKENIIDESGMPKERFSAEFPKEGPSILRIQQVVRGDSAAYFCASSPGAGGSYNEQFFGPGTRLTVL.

This clonotype appeared a few times. The chain employs TRBV4-2 and TRBJ1-1, with D unresolved. CDR1 and CDR2 from the germline V gene are LGHNA and YNFKEQ. V dropped 0 bases and J dropped 1 base, with 6 bases sitting between them. The CDR3 spans 14 residues. The CDR3 DNA follows: TGTGCCAGCAGCCAAGATACTTGGAACACTGAAGCTTTCTTT. This encodes CASSQDTWNTEAFF.

Here the CDR3 DNA reads TGCGCCAGCAGCCAAGCCCCCCGCGTGAGGGGATGGGACACTGAAGCTTTCTTT. Amino acid sequence: CASSQAPRVRGWDTEAFF. The chain couples TRBV4-3 to TRBJ1-1, with a possible D match to TRBD1 (5 bases). The CDR3 extends over 18 amino acids. The ends were cut back, 1 base at V and 3 bases at J, with 21 bases in the middle. Germline V gene data show CDR1 as LGHNA and CDR2 as YSLEER.

This clonotype occurred a few times. The rearrangement links TRBV5-1 to TRBJ1-1; D is possibly TRBD1 (5 bases). The V gene lost 4 bases and the J gene lost 3 bases, with 19 bases spanning the gap. This CDR3 region has 16 residues. Germline V CDR1 and CDR2: SGHRS, YFSETQ. The CDR3 is CASSPRTGTGYTEAFF. CDR3 nucleotides: TGCGCCAGCAGCCCACGGACCGGGACCGGGTACACTGAAGCTTTCTTT.

The chain is built from TRBV29-1 and TRBJ1-5; tentative D call: TRBD1 (6 bases). V gave up 7 bases and J gave up 6 bases, with 16 bases separating them. The CDR3 covers 13 residues. Per the germline V gene, CDR1 is SQVTM and CDR2 is ANQGSEA. The DNA for the CDR3 is TGCAGCGCCCTGACAGGCTCCGGTCAGCCCCAGCATTTT. Its protein product is CSALTGSGQPQHF.

The sample holds a few counts of this clonotype. The chain has TRBV7-9 and TRBJ1-3; tentatively, D is TRBD1 (6 bases). V was cut by 5 bases and J by 4 bases, with 18 bases left in between. The CDR3 loop spans 16 amino acids. Germline CDR1 reads SEHNR; CDR2 reads FQNEAQ (reference sequence). The CDR3 DNA sequence: TGTGCCAGCAGCAGCCGGTCGGGGGGCCCAGGAAACACCATATATTTT. Translated, it gives CASSSRSGGPGNTIYF.

The chain has TRBV9 and TRBJ1-2; TRBD1 might be the D (6 bases). Germline CDR1 SGDLS, CDR2 YYNGEE. V was trimmed by 1 base and J by 6 bases, leaving 13 bases between them. This CDR3 is 14 amino acids long. CDR3 sequence: CASSVSQGNDGYTF. The CDR3 nucleotides are TGTGCCAGCAGCGTATCACAGGGAAATGATGGCTACACCTTC.

This chain connects TRBV7-6 to TRBJ2-1, with 12 bases aligning to TRBD2. The CDR3 extends over 18 amino acids. Germline CDR1 reads SGHVS; CDR2 reads FNYEAQ. Trimming removed 5 bases from V and 1 base from J; junction bases left unmatched: 9. DNA for the CDR3: TGTGCCAGCAGCGCCCGGGCTAGCGGGGGGGCTTCCTACAATGAGCAGTTCTTC. It translates to CASSARASGGASYNEQFF.

This clonotype has a count of ten or more. The V gene is TRBV3-1, the J gene TRBJ1-1, with TRBD1 matching over 7 bases. CDR3 length equals 14 residues. With V trimmed by 3 bases and J by 4 bases, 5 bases remained unmatched. The germline gives CDR1 LGHDT, CDR2 YNNKEL (reference sequence). The CDR3 nucleotides read TGTGCCAGCAGCCACTCAGGGGGGGGCACTGAAGCTTTCTTT. It encodes CASSHSGGGTEAFF. The entire variable domain, with the rest obtained from reference TRBV3-1 and TRBJ1-1, is as follows: DTAVSQTPKYLVTQMGNDKSIKCEQNLGHDTMYWYKQDSKKFLKIMFSYNNKELIINETVPNRFSPKSPDKAHLNLHINSLELGDSAVYFCASSHSGGGTEAFFGQGTRLTVV.

The J gene is TRBJ2-2, the V gene TRBV7-2; 10 nucleotides match TRBD2. The V gene end was trimmed by 5 bases and the J gene end by 3 bases; junction bases not matched to a gene: 9. The CDR3 totals 17 residues. From germline, CDR1 is SGHTA and CDR2 FQGNSA. CDR3 residues: CASSLPGLAGDTGELFF. The CDR3, as DNA: TGTGCCAGCAGCCTCCCTGGGCTAGCGGGGGACACCGGGGAGCTGTTTTTT.

V is TRBV12-3 or TRBV12-4 and J is TRBJ1-1; D ambiguous. The V end lost 3 bases, the J end lost 2 bases, and 7 bases lay between the germline ends. The CDR3 totals 13 residues. The CDR3: CASSFWVNTEAFF. CDR3 sequence (DNA): TGTGCCAGCAGTTTTTGGGTCAACACTGAAGCTTTCTTT.

This clonotype was observed a few times. A much larger clonotype is one base distant, so this may be a read error. The J gene is TRBJ2-1, the V gene TRBV5-6; 7 bases are shared with TRBD2. The V gene's germline CDR1 is SGHDT and CDR2 YYEEEE. This CDR3 spans 15 amino acids. The DNA of the CDR3 is TGTGCCAGCAGCCTCTCAGGCAGGGACTACGATGAGCAGTTCTTC. It codes for CASSLSGRDYDEQFF.

This clonotype was seen a handful of times. The chain is built from TRBV5-1 and TRBJ2-7, with 9 positions matching TRBD1. CDR3 length: 15 amino acids. In germline, CDR1 is SGHRS, CDR2 YFSETQ. The V gene end was trimmed by 4 bases and the J gene end by 1 base; junction bases not matched to a gene: 6. The CDR3 DNA follows: TGCGCCAGCAGCGATTCCGGGACAGGGTCCTACGAGCAGTACTTC. It yields the protein CASSDSGTGSYEQYF.

This clonotype was seen ten or more times. The rearrangement uses TRBV7-9 and TRBJ2-1, with no clear D. This CDR3 region has 12 residues. Germline values: CDR1 SEHNR, CDR2 FQNEAQ (reference sequence). Trimming stripped 1 base from V and 5 bases from J, with 3 bases between. CDR3 sequence reads: CASSLVDNEQFF. CDR3 nucleotide sequence: TGTGCCAGCAGCTTAGTCGACAATGAGCAGTTCTTC.

This clonotype turned up a few times. This rearrangement joins TRBV9 to TRBJ1-2; TRBD1 aligns across 7 bases. CDR3 length: 13 residues. Germline V gene data show CDR1 as SGDLS and CDR2 as YYNGEE. V trimming: 3 bases; J trimming: 4 bases; junction bases outside the gene matches: 3. This chain's CDR3 is CASSAGQPYGYTF. The CDR3 DNA follows: TGTGCCAGCAGCGCGGGACAGCCCTATGGCTACACCTTC.

This clonotype has more than one count but fewer than ten. This chain joins TRBV12-3 or TRBV12-4 and TRBJ2-1, with TRBD2 matching over 9 bases. This CDR3 is built from 17 residues. The V segment lost 3 bases and the J segment 7 bases; nucleotides outside the gene matches: 13. The chain's CDR3 is CASSLSGGRASLNEQFF. CDR3 sequence (DNA): TGTGCCAGCAGTTTGTCCGGCGGGAGGGCCTCATTGAATGAGCAGTTCTTC.

This clonotype was detected a few times. V usage is TRBV19 and J usage is TRBJ2-1, with D possibly being TRBD2 (6 bases). V was trimmed by 5 bases and J by 7 bases, leaving 12 bases between them. The CDR3 is 13 residues long. The germline V gene encodes CDR1 LNHDA and CDR2 SQIVND (reference sequence). The DNA of the CDR3 is TGTGCCAGTAGTGCGGGACTCAGGAATGAGCAGTTCTTC. As protein: CASSAGLRNEQFF. Complete variable domain (other parts from reference TRBV19 and TRBJ2-1): DGGITQSPKYLFRKEGQNVTLSCEQNLNHDAMYWYRQDPGQGLRLIYYSQIVNDFQKGDIAEGYSVSREKKESFPLTVTSAQKNPTAFYLCASSAGLRNEQFFGPGTRLTVL.

The V gene is TRBV3-1, the J gene TRBJ1-2, with a weak D call TRBD1 (6 bases). Germline CDR1 reads LGHDT; CDR2 reads YNNKEL (reference sequence). The CDR3 extends over 13 amino acids. The ends were cut back, 4 bases at V and 6 bases at J, with 12 bases in the middle. CDR3 region: CASSPDRRNGYTF. CDR3 nucleotides: TGTGCCAGCAGCCCCGACAGGAGGAATGGCTACACCTTC.

This CDR3 is CASSYSNWGRAADTQYF. DNA for the CDR3: TGTGCCAGCAGTTACTCGAATTGGGGTCGGGCTGCAGATACGCAGTATTTT. The genes are TRBV6-6 and TRBJ2-3; D unresolved. Germline V gene sequence: CDR1 MNHNY, CDR2 SVGAGI (reference sequence). The length of the CDR3 is 17 residues. V gave up 0 bases and J gave up 4 bases, with 17 bases separating them.

This clonotype occurred a few times. The chain recombines TRBV28 with TRBJ1-1, with unresolved D. V was shortened by 5 bases and J by 7 bases, with 5 bases between the two germline ends. Germline CDR1 reads MDHEN; CDR2 reads SYDVKM. The CDR3 contains 10 residues. In DNA form, the CDR3 reads TGTGCCAGCAGTGCCCGTGAAGCTTTCTTT. Its protein is CASSAREAFF. Full variable domain (missing parts from reference TRBV28 and TRBJ1-1): DVKVTQSSRYLVKRTGEKVFLECVQDMDHENMFWYRQDPGLGLRLIYFSYDVKMKEKGDIPEGYSVSREKKERFSLILESASTNQTSMYLCASSAREAFFGQGTRLTVV.

This clonotype has a single count. The rearrangement links TRBV6-6 to TRBJ2-7, with TRBD2 identical over 7 bases. The V gene end was trimmed by 2 bases and the J gene end by 6 bases; junction bases not matched to a gene: 10. Germline-derived CDR1 and CDR2 are MNHNY and SVGAGI (reference sequence). The CDR3 covers 15 residues. The CDR3 bases are TGTGCCAGCAGTTACCCACTCGGGAGGAGGGGCGAGCAGTACTTC. Its protein is CASSYPLGRRGEQYF.

As DNA, the CDR3 is TGTGCCAGCAGCGTCGACGGGATTCCTTACTTC. It specifies CASSVDGIPYF. This chain links TRBV9 with TRBJ2-5; a possible D gene is TRBD2 (5 bases). Trimming left V 2 bases short and J 14 bases short, with 13 bases between. The CDR3 is 11 amino acids. In germline, CDR1 is SGDLS, CDR2 YYNGEE.

Only a few counts were recorded for this clonotype. The germline gene is not matched at one end of the junction; a read error may be the cause. The rearrangement links TRBV18 to TRBJ2-5; no clear D. Germline V gene lookup returns CDR1 KGHSH and CDR2 LQKENI. CDR3 length: 13 amino acids. The CDR3 DNA reads as TGTGCCAGTTCACCAAACCTCGGGGAGACCCAGTACTTC. The encoded protein is CASSPNLGETQYF.

The chain links TRBV9 to TRBJ2-2, with D uncertain. The CDR3 loop spans 17 amino acids. The germline CDR1 and CDR2 sequences are SGDLS and YYNGEE. Trimming removed 2 bases at V and 0 bases at J, with 14 bases between. DNA for the CDR3: TGTGCCAGCAGCGTGGTTTTTTCCACCACGAACACCGGGGAGCTGTTTTTT. It codes for CASSVVFSTTNTGELFF.